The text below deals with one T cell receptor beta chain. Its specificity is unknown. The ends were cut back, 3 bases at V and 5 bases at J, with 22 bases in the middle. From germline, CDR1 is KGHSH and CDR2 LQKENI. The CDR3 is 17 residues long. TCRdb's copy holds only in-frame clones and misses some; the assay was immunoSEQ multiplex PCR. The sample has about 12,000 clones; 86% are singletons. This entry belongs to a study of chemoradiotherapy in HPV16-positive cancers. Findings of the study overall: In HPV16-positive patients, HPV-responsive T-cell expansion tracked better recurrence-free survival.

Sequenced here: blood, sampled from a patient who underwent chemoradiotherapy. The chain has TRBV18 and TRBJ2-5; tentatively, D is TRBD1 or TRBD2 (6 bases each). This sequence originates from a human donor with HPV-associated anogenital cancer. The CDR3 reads CASSPEIVGRGGETQYF. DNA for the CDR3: TGTGCCAGCTCACCGGAGATTGTTGGCAGGGGAGGCGAGACCCAGTACTTC.